Described below is a single T cell receptor (beta chain) sequence and its context. Antigen: not known. This sample is part of a study of spatial heterogeneity in lung cancer. About the research overall: A consistent excess of beta-chain over alpha-chain sequences was detected. TCR and UMI combinations that were unique each appeared, on average, more than ten times in raw reads.

The time point denotes: sample taken at primary tumor resection. Single TCR cDNA molecules each had their own unique molecular identifier. TCRdb redid the calling of the 5' RACE reads with MiXCR, one entry per CDR3 protein. The sample holds 20,000 to 25,000 distinct CDR3 sequences, around a sixth seen once. The study, taken as a whole, reports: Intratumoral expanded alpha and beta TCR counts were found to track tumor mutation counts. Tallies of expanded TCRs, which were sorted into ubiquitous and regional groups, correlated with counts of ubiquitous and regional nonsynonymous mutations, respectively.

Trimming took off 3 bases at V and 4 bases at J, with 19 bases between the two ends. The germline gives CDR1 GTSNPN, CDR2 SVGIG (reference sequence). CDR3 size: 15 residues. The rearrangement uses TRBV30 and TRBJ2-7, with D perhaps matching TRBD2 (7 bases). The source of this sequence is a female donor with early-stage non-small cell lung cancer. This material consisted of lung tumor tissue, taken at surgery. The DNA for the CDR3 is TGTGCCTGGAGCGGCCGACGGGGGGCGAGGTACGAGCAGTACTTC. Protein sequence: CAWSGRRGARYEQYF.